A single sample is the source of the 21 T cell receptor beta chains below, sequenced in a study of T-cell reconstitution after alpha-beta-depleted transplantation in children. TCRbeta library preparation incorporated unique molecular identifiers. Each CDR3 protein gets one entry after TCRdb re-called the PCR reads with MiXCR. The data contain hundreds of thousands of distinct CDR3 sequences, under 15% of them singletons. The sample consisted of PBMCs from the stem cell graft donor, taken from the stem cell graft. Receptors were obtained from a human donor who donated a stem cell graft to a child with combined immunodeficiency.

The rearrangement links TRBV5-1 to TRBJ1-4, with D perhaps TRBD1 (5 bases). Germline V gives CDR1 SGHRS, CDR2 YFSETQ. This CDR3 contains 13 residues. Deletions cut 7 bases from V and 7 bases from J, with 14 bases between. CDR3 nucleotide sequence: TGCGCCAGCCGACAGAGGTATGGTGAAAAACTGTTTTTT. Translating it yields CASRQRYGEKLFF.

The J gene is TRBJ2-1, the V gene TRBV6-2 or TRBV6-3, with 12 bases fitting TRBD2. The CDR3 sequence is 19 residues long. J lost 3 bases, V lost 6 bases, and 15 bases had no gene match. In germline, CDR1 is MNHEY, CDR2 SVGEGT. The CDR3 DNA follows: TGTGCCAGCAGCCGCCCCGGACTAGCGGGGAGAGGGGGCTACAATGAGCAGTTCTTC. Translating it yields CASSRPGLAGRGGYNEQFF.

The sample holds many counts of this clonotype. The V and J genes are TRBV10-2 and TRBJ2-1, with TRBD1 identical over 8 bases. Germline lookup yields CDR1 WSHSY and CDR2 SAAADI. After removal of 0 bases from V and 6 bases from J, the junction contained 7 bases not matched to a gene. This CDR3 is built from 16 residues. The CDR3 reads CASSESDRVNGNEQFF. The CDR3 DNA sequence: TGCGCCAGCAGTGAGTCGGACAGGGTGAATGGCAATGAGCAGTTCTTC.

The V gene is TRBV5-1, the J gene TRBJ2-7, with 7 bases fitting TRBD1. This CDR3 region has 15 residues. The V segment lost 4 bases and the J segment 2 bases; nucleotides outside the gene matches: 9. CDR1 and CDR2 (germline): SGHRS, YFSETQ. Here the CDR3 reads CASSAAWDSTYEQYF. DNA of the CDR3: TGCGCCAGCAGCGCCGCCTGGGACAGCACCTACGAGCAGTACTTC.

This clonotype was counted ten times or more. This chain links TRBV5-5 with TRBJ2-7, with TRBD2 as a possible D gene (6 bases). This CDR3 spans 14 amino acids. Germline V CDR1 and CDR2: SGHKS, YYEKEE (reference sequence). V lost 0 bases to trimming and J lost 2 bases, with 9 bases between them. CDR3 bases: TGTGCCAGCAGCTTGGTCGGGGGAACCTACGAGCAGTACTTC. This sequence encodes CASSLVGGTYEQYF. Variable domain in full (rest from reference TRBV5-5 and TRBJ2-7): DAGVTQSPTHLIKTRGQQVTLRCSPISGHKSVSWYQQVLGQGPQFIFQYYEKEERGRGNFPDRFSARQFPNYSSELNVNALLLGDSALYLCASSLVGGTYEQYFGPGTRLTVT.

This chain joins TRBV7-2 and TRBJ1-3; 7 bases agree with TRBD1. Losses at the gene ends were 3 bases for V and 2 bases for J; bases not matched to a gene: 4. Germline CDR1 is SGHTA and CDR2 is FQGNSA. The CDR3 is 15 amino acids. The CDR3 protein is CASSLTGWTGNTIYF. The CDR3, as DNA: TGTGCCAGCAGCTTGACAGGGTGGACTGGAAACACCATATATTTT.

The table lists this clonotype with a few counts. V is TRBV6-2 or TRBV6-3 and J is TRBJ2-7; TRBD1 matches 9 bases. Germline V CDR1 and CDR2: MNHEY, SVGEGT. CDR3 length: 11 amino acids. The V and J ends lost 10 bases and 5 bases, in that order; junction bases with no gene match: 3. DNA of the CDR3: TGTGCCATGGGACAGGGAAACGAGCAGTACTTC. This gives the protein CAMGQGNEQYF.

This clonotype was detected ten times or more. CDR3 bases: TGTGCCAGCAGCTTAGCGTTCGGTGACGAGCAGTACTTC. It is translated as CASSLAFGDEQYF. This chain connects TRBV7-2 to TRBJ2-7, with D hard to call. Trimming took 0 bases from V and 5 from J, leaving 8 bases between them. CDR1 SGHTA and CDR2 FQGNSA come from the germline V gene. CDR3 length: 13 amino acids.

This chain uses TRBV10-3 with TRBJ2-2; 10 bases align to TRBD1. CDR3 size: 15 residues. The V gene's germline CDR1 is ENHRY and CDR2 SYGVKD. Unmatched junction bases numbered 6, after V lost 6 bases and J lost 5 bases. The CDR3 loop is CAIRTGTGDTGELFF. The CDR3, as DNA: TGTGCCATCAGGACCGGGACAGGGGATACCGGGGAGCTGTTTTTT.

The chain has TRBV5-1 and TRBJ1-1, with 9 bases aligning to TRBD1. In germline, CDR1 is SGHRS, CDR2 YFSETQ. J gave up 5 bases and V 0 bases, and 8 bases lay outside the gene matches. The CDR3 extends over 16 amino acids. The CDR3 here is CASSLGLTGGGTEAFF. For the CDR3, the DNA is TGCGCCAGCAGCTTGGGATTGACAGGGGGAGGTACTGAAGCTTTCTTT.

This clonotype was observed a handful of times. The rearrangement joins TRBV18 to TRBJ1-2; tentative D call: TRBD1 (6 bases). The germline V gene encodes CDR1 KGHSH and CDR2 LQKENI. The V gene lost 0 bases and the J gene lost 6 bases, with 17 bases spanning the gap. This CDR3 region has 16 residues. The CDR3 is CASSPPSTYRVHGYTF. CDR3 in DNA: TGTGCCAGCTCACCACCGAGTACGTACAGGGTACATGGCTACACCTTC. The full variable domain, completed using reference TRBV18 and TRBJ1-2, is NAGVMQNPRHLVRRRGQEARLRCSPMKGHSHVYWYRQLPEEGLKFMVYLQKENIIDESGMPKERFSAEFPKEGPSILRIQQVVRGDSAAYFCASSPPSTYRVHGYTFGSGTRLTVV.

This clonotype occurred many times. The V and J genes are TRBV27 and TRBJ1-1, with D uncertain. The germline CDR1 and CDR2 sequences are MNHEY and SMNVEV (reference sequence). Trimming cost V 6 bases and J 0 bases, with 8 bases left between them. The CDR3 runs to 13 residues. The chain's CDR3 is CASSWAVNTEAFF. CDR3 nucleotide sequence: TGTGCCAGCAGCTGGGCAGTGAACACTGAAGCTTTCTTT.

This chain uses TRBV6-2 or TRBV6-3 with TRBJ2-3; D gene ambiguous. Looked up from germline, CDR1 is MNHEY and CDR2 is SVGEGT. The CDR3 is 13 amino acids. V dropped 4 bases and J dropped 5 bases, with 10 bases sitting between them. CDR3: CASSSWTVDTQYF. CDR3 bases: TGTGCCAGCAGTTCGTGGACGGTAGATACGCAGTATTTT.

This clonotype turned up a few times. The gene calls are TRBV18 and TRBJ1-1; D might be TRBD1 (6 bases). Per germline, CDR1 KGHSH and CDR2 LQKENI. V lost 3 bases to trimming and J lost 1 base, with 12 bases between them. This CDR3 has 15 amino acids. CDR3 sequence reads: CASSPQTGQNTEAFF. CDR3 nucleotide sequence: TGTGCCAGCTCACCCCAGACAGGCCAGAACACTGAAGCTTTCTTT.

The chain links TRBV7-6 to TRBJ2-5; D possibly uses TRBD1 or TRBD2 (5 bases each). The CDR3 loop spans 16 amino acids. V lost 3 bases and J 2 bases, leaving 16 bases between the germline ends. Germline CDR1 reads SGHVS; CDR2 reads FNYEAQ. The CDR3 spells CASSLGTGTLQETQYF. CDR3 coding DNA: TGTGCCAGCAGCTTGGGAACGGGGACGCTACAAGAGACCCAGTACTTC.

The chain links TRBV25-1 to TRBJ1-1; D is unclear. The CDR3 is 15 amino acids. V lost 2 bases and J lost 5, with 15 bases in between. Germline V gene data show CDR1 as MGHDK and CDR2 as SYGVNS. The CDR3 DNA follows: TGTGCCAGCAGTGAAAGCATAGGGCCTTTAACTGAAGCTTTCTTT. Amino acids: CASSESIGPLTEAFF.

Here the CDR3 DNA reads TGTGCCAGCAGCTCGCCTGACCCTAGCTCCTACAATGAGCAGTTCTTC. It specifies CASSSPDPSSYNEQFF. The chain links TRBV7-9 to TRBJ2-1; D remains unclear. V shed 4 bases and J shed 0 bases, with 13 bases lying between them. This CDR3 is 16 amino acids long. Germline loops: CDR1 SEHNR, CDR2 FQNEAQ (reference sequence).

This rearrangement joins TRBV15 to TRBJ2-1, with 9 nucleotides matching TRBD2. Losses at the gene ends were 5 bases for V and 7 bases for J; bases not matched to a gene: 12. CDR1 is LNHNV, CDR2 YYDKDF, per germline (reference sequence). CDR3 length: 16 amino acids. Here the CDR3 reads CATSHYSGSYRNEQFF. The CDR3 DNA reads as TGTGCCACCAGCCACTATAGCGGGAGTTATCGGAATGAGCAGTTCTTC.

The chain carries TRBV7-8 and TRBJ1-2; D uncertain. Germline-derived CDR1 and CDR2 are SGHVS and FQNEAQ. The length of the CDR3 is 14 residues. V gave up 1 base and J gave up 4 bases, with 10 bases separating them. In DNA, the CDR3 is TGTGCCAGCAGCTTAGGAACAGTCCTCTATGGCTACACCTTC. Translated: CASSLGTVLYGYTF.

This clonotype has more than one count but fewer than ten. The CDR3 bases are TGTGCCTGGGCTCTGGTTAGCACAGATACGCAGTATTTT. It yields the protein CAWALVSTDTQYF. The chain links TRBV30 to TRBJ2-3; D gene ambiguous. V lost 5 bases to trimming and J lost 0 bases, with 9 bases between them. The germline gives CDR1 GTSNPN, CDR2 SVGIG (reference sequence). The CDR3 has 13 amino acids.

This clonotype was observed a few times. The V gene is TRBV6-1, the J gene TRBJ2-1; tentative D call: TRBD2 (6 bases). The CDR3 sequence is 17 residues long. Germline lookup yields CDR1 MNHNS and CDR2 SASEGT. Between the trimmed V and J ends, which lost 3 bases and 0 bases, there was a span of 15 bases. CDR3 DNA: TGTGCCAGCAGTGAGGGCGGTCGGGGAGGCTCCTACAATGAGCAGTTCTTC. Protein product: CASSEGGRGGSYNEQFF.